This TCR beta chain was identified during a study of blood T cell repertoires in COVID-19. For the study at large: Specimens from acute and convalescent COVID-19 originated in the United States, Italy and Spain.

The V end was cut by 5 bases, the J end by 0 bases, with 13 bases between. Germline V gene data show CDR1 as SGHAT and CDR2 as FQNNGV. There are 15 residues in the CDR3. Here immunoSEQ multiplex PCR was the method, and the copy in TCRdb shows in-frame clones only, minus some. Of more than 300,000 clones in the sample, 88% were seen once. Sequencing was performed on PBMCs or T cells enriched from blood (not recorded which). V usage is TRBV11-2 and J usage is TRBJ1-1; D not resolved. This receptor was identified in a woman aged 18-29 years who had recovered from COVID-19. CDR3 sequence: CASSQTRNLNTEAFF. CDR3 DNA: TGTGCCAGCAGCCAGACAAGGAATTTGAACACTGAAGCTTTCTTT.